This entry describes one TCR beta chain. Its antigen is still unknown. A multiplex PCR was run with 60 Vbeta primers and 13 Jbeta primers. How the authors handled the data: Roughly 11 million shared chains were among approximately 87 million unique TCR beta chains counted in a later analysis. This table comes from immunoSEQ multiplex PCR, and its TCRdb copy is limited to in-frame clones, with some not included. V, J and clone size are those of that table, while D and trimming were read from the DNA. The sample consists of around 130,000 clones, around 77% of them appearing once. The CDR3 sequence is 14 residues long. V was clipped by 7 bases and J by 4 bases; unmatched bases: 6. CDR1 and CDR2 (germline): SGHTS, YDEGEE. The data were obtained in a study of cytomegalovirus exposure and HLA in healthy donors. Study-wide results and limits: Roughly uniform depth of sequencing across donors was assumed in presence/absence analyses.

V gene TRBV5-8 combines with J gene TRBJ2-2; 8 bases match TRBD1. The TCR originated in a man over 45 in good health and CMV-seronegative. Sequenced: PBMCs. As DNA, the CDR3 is TGTGCCAGCCCCCAGGGGGCACTCACCGGGGAGCTGTTTTTT. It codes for CASPQGALTGELFF.